The clone carrying this T cell receptor (beta chain) was observed many times. Its cognate antigen is unknown. Unique molecular identifiers tagged the TCRbeta library. MiXCR, applied by TCRdb to the PCR reads, yields one record per CDR3 protein. The data show 250,000 to 300,000 distinct CDR3 sequences, with about 9.4% seen just once and less than 9% held by the top ten. The sample originates from a study of T-cell reconstitution after alpha-beta-depleted transplantation in children. Notes on the study in general: Alpha-beta T cells present about two months after transplant were reported to originate from several hundred expanded graft clones. From surviving recipient T cells and thymic progenitors came the high day-60 TCRbeta diversity observed in some patients. A year had passed since transplant, and T-cell counts and diversity by then came mostly from newly produced T cells.

The CDR3 totals 15 residues. Trimming stripped 4 bases from V and 3 bases from J, with 11 bases between. Per the germline V gene, CDR1 is SGHRS and CDR2 is YFSETQ. This specimen consisted of PBMCs, obtained before TCRalphabeta/CD19-depleted stem cell transplant. V is TRBV5-1 and J is TRBJ2-6; D remains unclear. This TCR derives from a boy in the first two years of life with acute myeloid leukemia, due to receive a stem cell transplant. The CDR3 DNA reads as TGCGCCAGCAGCACTAAGGGAAGTGGGGCCAACGTCCTGACTTTC. It encodes CASSTKGSGANVLTF. The whole variable domain, remainder taken from reference TRBV5-1 and TRBJ2-6, is KAGVTQTPRYLIKTRGQQVTLSCSPISGHRSVSWYQQTPGQGLQFLFEYFSETQRNKGNFPGRFSGRQFSNSRSEMNVSTLELGDSALYLCASSTKGSGANVLTFGAGSRLTVL.